This T cell receptor (beta chain) originates from a study of blood T cells in healthy people across ages (dated by TCRdb to 2014 to 2015). About the investigation overall: In model experiments, template switching captured roughly one uniquely barcoded TCR beta cDNA molecule for every two T cells. Donors were grouped into four age groups: young (average approximately 15 years), middle-aged (around 39), aged (62) and long-lived (roughly 80). The study measured age-related changes in TCR beta repertoire diversity using deep sequencing normalized with unique cDNA molecular identifiers. Using the same blood draw, the study looked at two additional independent replicas of 1 million unique cDNA reads for two donors, one aged 18 to 30 and the other aged 80 or older. To avoid experimental bias, donors of different ages were spread randomly across the sequencing lanes. Study-wide findings and limitations: The long-lived group showed more naive CD4+ T cells, fewer expanded clones and increased TCR diversity than the aged group, suggesting age selection. Donor CMV infection status was unknown, potentially confounding age-related changes in expanded clonotypes. Observed TCR beta diversity per million T cells fell roughly linearly with age, and a significant reduction was already apparent by age roughly 40. Total diversity estimates from one million sequenced T cells were considered lower bounds and underestimates. Bulk unsorted PBMC profiling prevented conclusive comparison of naive and antigen-experienced compartments. A strong correlation was found between observed TCR beta diversity and the percentage of naive T cells measured by flow cytometry.

This clonotype showed up just a few times. Its antigen specificity is not known. Base quality data are lacking; no much larger clone is found one base away. The 35 to 40 donors, aged 6 to 90 years, were systemically healthy Caucasian individuals from Russia. Each donor gave approximately 9.4 milliliters of peripheral blood, drawn into EDTA-treated Vacutainer tubes. Ficoll-Paque density-gradient centrifugation was used to isolate PBMCs, with at least 7 million obtained per sample. Total RNA, at least 6 micrograms per sample, was extracted from PBMCs with Trizol reagent. For every donor, an aliquot of PBMCs went through flow cytometry to measure the percentages of naive CD45RAhigh/CD27high T cells. The library came from 5' RACE. A second PCR of about 6 to 12 cycles was performed with a sample-barcoded 5' primer and a J-beta primer mix. Each TCR beta cDNA molecule received a unique molecular identifier from a template-switch 5' adaptor carrying 12 random nucleotides. At least 2.5 million CDR3-containing paired-end reads were obtained from each sample. First-strand cDNA was synthesized from all RNA with the Mint cDNA synthesis kit, primed by a TRBC-specific oligonucleotide. All cDNA was treated with uracil-DNA glycosylase and then went through a first 18-cycle PCR with the universal primers M1SS and BC2_uni_R. Per the authors' processing: For normalization, 1 million high-quality reads were randomly selected from each sample, with every read carrying a distinct molecular identifier. Instead of being binned into consensus sequences, reads with shared molecular identifiers were discarded. MiTCR, run with a Q25 quality threshold and the strictest error-elimination algorithm, handled CDR3 identification, clonotype clustering and error correction. A nonparametric unseen species model with Euler transformation was used to estimate lower-bound total TCR beta diversity. TCRdb cleaned the public reads at Q25 with fastp, built clones with MiXCR and kept in-frame beta chains. Duplicate CDR3 protein sequences are folded into a single record with the most common DNA and genes. TCRdb, not the original authors, processed these V and J calls. A total of roughly 1.9 million distinct CDR3 sequences appear in this sample, roughly two fifths of them only once. The ten largest clones add up to 23% of the sample.

V trim: 2 bases; J trim: 4 bases; unmatched bases: 6. The CDR3 runs 14 amino acids, cysteine and phenylalanine included. Solely the CDR3 DNA is kept, with 42 bases framed from the first base. CDR1 DFQATT and CDR2 SNEGSKA were looked up in the germline V gene (reference sequence). This sequence uses TRBV20-1 and TRBJ2-7, with 9 bases in between that match TRBD1. Sequenced material: blood. The sequence was obtained from a human donor in good health. The CDR3 is CSARRDRDMYEQYF. The sequence in DNA is TGCAGTGCTAGAAGGGACAGGGACATGTACGAGCAGTACTTC.